These 15 T cell receptor beta chains were sequenced from one sample in a study of response to subunit inactivated influenza vaccine. TCRdb independently ran MiXCR on the RT-PCR reads; one entry per CDR3 protein. The table records a few hundred thousand distinct CDR3 sequences, 13% to 15% of them present only once. The source was PBMCs from blood, collected roughly 12 days after vaccination. The receptors originated from a man in his fifties or sixties who received an inactivated influenza vaccine.

The chain recombines TRBV12-3 or TRBV12-4 with TRBJ2-2; possibly TRBD2 for D (6 bases). The CDR3 runs to 14 residues. Trimming shortened V by 5 bases and J by 4 bases, and 11 bases separated the two germline ends. In DNA, the CDR3 is TGTGCCAGCAGTAAGGGACTTAGCACCGGGGAGCTGTTTTTT. Residues: CASSKGLSTGELFF.

This clonotype occurred a few times. The rearrangement uses TRBV7-2 and TRBJ2-7; D uncertain. Germline CDR1 and CDR2: SGHTA and FQGNSA. V gave up 5 bases and J gave up 3 bases, with 11 bases separating them. The CDR3 is 13 amino acids. The CDR3 is CASSPRLNYEQYF. CDR3 DNA sequence: TGTGCCAGCAGCCCCCGGCTGAACTACGAGCAGTACTTC.

This clonotype showed up just a few times. The rearrangement uses TRBV20-1 and TRBJ1-2; 8 bases align to TRBD1. The germline CDR1 and CDR2 sequences are DFQATT and SNEGSKA (reference sequence). The CDR3 sequence is 13 residues long. Here the CDR3 reads CSEMSTGGYGYTF. For the CDR3, the DNA is TGCAGCGAGATGTCAACAGGGGGCTATGGCTACACCTTC.

The V and J genes are TRBV12-3 or TRBV12-4 and TRBJ2-2; D not resolved. Trimming pared 6 bases from V and 6 bases from J, leaving 8 bases between. This CDR3 region has 12 residues. The DNA for the CDR3 is TGTGCCAGCAGAGCTAGGGCCGGGGAGCTGTTTTTT. Residues: CASRARAGELFF.

V gene TRBV5-1 combines with J gene TRBJ2-2; D gene uncertain. The CDR3 sequence is 15 residues long. Germline values: CDR1 SGHRS, CDR2 YFSETQ. The ends were cut back, 1 base at V and 2 bases at J, with 9 bases in the middle. The CDR3: CASSLNPDNTGELFF. The CDR3 DNA is TGCGCCAGCAGCTTGAATCCGGATAACACCGGGGAGCTGTTTTTT. The variable domain in full, with the rest retrieved from reference TRBV5-1 and TRBJ2-2, is KAGVTQTPRYLIKTRGQQVTLSCSPISGHRSVSWYQQTPGQGLQFLFEYFSETQRNKGNFPGRFSGRQFSNSRSEMNVSTLELGDSALYLCASSLNPDNTGELFFGEGSRLTVL.

The sample holds a few counts of this clonotype. V usage is TRBV11-3 and J usage is TRBJ2-1; D remains unclear. CDR1 and CDR2 from the germline V gene are SGHNT and YENEEA. The CDR3 sequence is 12 residues long. The V gene lost 6 bases and the J gene lost 10 bases, with 13 bases spanning the gap. DNA of the CDR3: TGTGCCAGCAGTTTCATATCTGGGGAGCAGTTCTTC. Protein: CASSFISGEQFF.

The chain links TRBV7-8 to TRBJ2-3; TRBD2 agrees at 12 bases. This CDR3 comprises 18 residues. Germline CDR1 SGHVS, CDR2 FQNEAQ. The V segment lost 4 bases and the J segment 1 base; nucleotides outside the gene matches: 9. CDR3 region: CASSSRLAGDSRTDTQYF. The CDR3 region has the DNA TGTGCCAGCAGCTCTAGACTAGCGGGGGATTCACGCACAGATACGCAGTATTTT.

This chain joins TRBV6-1 and TRBJ2-5; 14 bases align to TRBD2. J gave up 4 bases and V 6 bases, and 10 bases lay outside the gene matches. Germline CDR1 and CDR2: MNHNS and SASEGT. The CDR3 sequence is 17 residues long. This CDR3 reads CASSNRTSGGLRETQYF. The CDR3 DNA reads as TGTGCCAGCAGCAATCGGACTAGCGGGGGGCTCCGAGAGACCCAGTACTTC.

This sequence joins TRBV24-1 and TRBJ2-1, with a weak D call TRBD2 (5 bases). This CDR3 is built from 15 residues. Germline values: CDR1 KGHDR, CDR2 SFDVKD. V lost 9 bases to trimming and J lost 4 bases, with 18 bases between them. CDR3 in amino acids: CATANSEGHYNEQFF. The CDR3 region has the DNA TGTGCCACCGCCAACTCAGAGGGTCATTACAATGAGCAGTTCTTC.

This clonotype was recorded a few times. The chain couples TRBV20-1 to TRBJ2-1; TRBD2 agrees at 12 bases. J lost 8 bases, V lost 5 bases, and 4 bases had no gene match. This CDR3 comprises 13 residues. The germline V gene encodes CDR1 DFQATT and CDR2 SNEGSKA (reference sequence). This chain's CDR3 is CSASSGGADEQFF. The CDR3, as DNA: TGCAGTGCTTCTAGCGGGGGGGCCGATGAGCAGTTCTTC.

In this sample, this clonotype turned up a few times. The chain uses TRBV6-2 or TRBV6-3 and TRBJ1-1, with a weak D call TRBD1 (5 bases). In germline, CDR1 is MNHEY, CDR2 SVGEGT. CDR3 length: 18 amino acids. The V end lost 2 bases, the J end lost 1 base, and 20 bases lay between the germline ends. In DNA form, the CDR3 reads TGTGCCAGCAGTTACCCGTCTGACCGGATTGGGGCGAACACTGAAGCTTTCTTT. Its protein is CASSYPSDRIGANTEAFF.

This chain links TRBV10-3 with TRBJ2-5; 8 nucleotides agree with TRBD1. The length of the CDR3 is 15 residues. The V gene end was trimmed by 7 bases and the J gene end by 0 bases; junction bases not matched to a gene: 7. Germline CDR1 is ENHRY and CDR2 is SYGVKD. DNA for the CDR3: TGTGCCATCAAAAAGGGACAGGCCAACCAAGAGACCCAGTACTTC. Amino acids: CAIKKGQANQETQYF.

This clonotype was seen a single time. This chain joins TRBV6-2 or TRBV6-3 and TRBJ1-6, with D possibly being TRBD1 (6 bases). Between the trimmed V and J ends, which lost 4 bases and 6 bases, there was a span of 10 bases. Looked up from germline, CDR1 is MNHEY and CDR2 is SVGEGT. CDR3 length: 14 residues. CDR3 coding DNA: TGTGCCAGCAGTTTCGGACAGCCTAATTCACCCCTCCACTTT. Translating it yields CASSFGQPNSPLHF.

V usage is TRBV28 and J usage is TRBJ2-2; TRBD2 is a possible D gene (5 bases). Germline V CDR1 and CDR2: MDHEN, SYDVKM. V lost 5 bases and J lost 1, with 11 bases in between. The CDR3 has 15 amino acids. The CDR3 region has the DNA TGTGCCAGCAGTGACGCCGGGAAGAACACCGGGGAGCTGTTTTTT. It codes for CASSDAGKNTGELFF.

This clonotype has just a few counts. This chain connects TRBV5-1 to TRBJ2-3, with D perhaps TRBD1 (6 bases). Germline V gene lookup returns CDR1 SGHRS and CDR2 YFSETQ. The CDR3 contains 13 residues. Trimming removed 0 bases at V and 7 bases at J, with 9 bases between. In nucleotides, the CDR3 is TGCGCCAGCAGCTTGGACAGGGAACATACGCAGTATTTT. Translation: CASSLDREHTQYF.